These 32 T cell receptor beta chains were sequenced from one sample in a study of CD8 T cells in Susac syndrome. After extraction with the RNeasy kit, about 0.5 to 1 ug of the RNA was reverse transcribed using random hexamers. TCRdb reprocessed the immunoSEQ multiplex PCR reads via MiXCR and lists one record per CDR3 protein. The table has about 400,000 distinct CDR3 sequences, roughly 85% seen once. The specimen was CD8+ T cells from PBMCs. Source of these receptors: a human donor with multiple sclerosis.

In this sample, this clonotype turned up once. The CDR3 nucleotides read TGTGCCACCAGTGATCGGTTAGCGGGGACCGGGGAGCTGTTTTTT. This codes for CATSDRLAGTGELFF. The chain employs TRBV24-1 and TRBJ2-2, with 8 bases aligning to TRBD2. CDR1 and CDR2 (germline): KGHDR, SFDVKD. The trim removed 3 bases at V and 5 bases at J, leaving 4 bases unmatched. The CDR3 is 15 residues long.

The rearrangement links TRBV10-2 to TRBJ2-1; 9 nucleotides match TRBD1. Per the germline V gene, CDR1 is WSHSY and CDR2 is SAAADI. The V and J ends lost 9 bases and 4 bases, in that order; junction bases with no gene match: 7. CDR3 size: 14 residues. The CDR3 DNA sequence: TGCGCCAGTCTATCCGGGACAGGGTACAATGAGCAGTTCTTC. Translated: CASLSGTGYNEQFF.

V and J are TRBV4-1 and TRBJ1-1; unclear D gene. Germline V gene sequence: CDR1 MGHRA, CDR2 YSYEKL. Trimming pared 2 bases from V and 7 bases from J, leaving 14 bases between. The CDR3 loop spans 14 amino acids. The CDR3 DNA reads TGCGCCAGCAGCCAAATAGGGATTAAGAGTGAAGCTTTCTTT. It yields the protein CASSQIGIKSEAFF.

Written as DNA, the CDR3 is TGTGCCAGCAGCTTAGGCGAGGGGTTGACCGGGGAGCTGTTTTTT. Translating it yields CASSLGEGLTGELFF. The chain recombines TRBV11-2 with TRBJ2-2; perhaps D is TRBD1 or TRBD2 (5 bases each). CDR3 length: 15 amino acids. V was shortened by 1 base and J by 5 bases, with 11 bases between the two germline ends. Germline CDR1 reads SGHAT; CDR2 reads FQNNGV.

This chain joins TRBV4-1 and TRBJ2-7; no definite D call. The V end lost 5 bases, the J end lost 4 bases, and 15 bases lay between the germline ends. CDR3 size: 14 residues. Germline-derived CDR1 and CDR2 are MGHRA and YSYEKL. The CDR3 loop reads CASSKSTQLYEQYF. The DNA for the CDR3 is TGCGCCAGCAGCAAGAGCACCCAGCTGTACGAGCAGTACTTC.

This chain connects TRBV7-8 to TRBJ1-2, with D perhaps TRBD1 (6 bases). V lost 2 bases, J lost 6 bases, and 10 bases lay in between. The CDR3 runs to 13 residues. The V gene's germline CDR1 is SGHVS and CDR2 FQNEAQ. As DNA, the CDR3 is TGTGCCAGCAGCTTATATGGGGACAATGGCTACACCTTC. It specifies CASSLYGDNGYTF.

The chain has TRBV2 and TRBJ2-7, with TRBD2 matching over 16 bases. V shed 3 bases and J 5 bases; nucleotides not matched to a gene: 13. CDR3 size: 19 residues. From germline, CDR1 is SNHLY and CDR2 FYNNEI. As DNA, the CDR3 is TGTGCCAGCAGTGACCAGGGACTAGCGGGAGGGCCCTCAACCGACGAGCAGTACTTC. It yields the protein CASSDQGLAGGPSTDEQYF.

This chain links TRBV7-8 with TRBJ2-7; no firm D call. V was clipped by 0 bases and J by 3 bases, with 9 bases between them. The CDR3 is 14 residues long. Germline loops: CDR1 SGHVS, CDR2 FQNEAQ. The CDR3 nucleotides read TGTGCCAGCAGCTTAGCGTACGTCTACTACGAGCAGTACTTC. Translated: CASSLAYVYYEQYF.

The gene calls are TRBV19 and TRBJ1-1, with TRBD1 as a possible D gene (5 bases). Trimming stripped 4 bases from V and 1 base from J, with 10 bases between. Germline CDR1 reads LNHDA; CDR2 reads SQIVND (reference sequence). CDR3 length: 14 residues. CDR3 sequence (DNA): TGTGCCAGTAGTACGCAGGGAGGGAACACTGAAGCTTTCTTT. Protein product: CASSTQGGNTEAFF.

This chain uses TRBV27 with TRBJ2-7, with 8 positions matching TRBD2. Germline V gene data show CDR1 as MNHEY and CDR2 as SMNVEV (reference sequence). The CDR3 runs to 15 residues. Losses at the gene ends were 5 bases for V and 2 bases for J; bases not matched to a gene: 8. CDR3 bases: TGTGCCAGCAGTCTTCTCGGGGGGGGAACCTACGAGCAGTACTTC. Its protein is CASSLLGGGTYEQYF.

V is TRBV9 and J is TRBJ1-3; D may be TRBD1 (6 bases). CDR3 size: 16 residues. Trimming cost V 4 bases and J 0 bases, with 14 bases left between them. In germline, CDR1 is SGDLS, CDR2 YYNGEE. The chain's CDR3 is CASSPDRFLSGNTIYF. The DNA for the CDR3 is TGTGCCAGCAGCCCAGACAGGTTCCTCTCTGGAAACACCATATATTTT.

J is TRBJ1-2 and V is TRBV9; the match to TRBD1 covers 9 bases. The CDR3 has 16 residues. V lost 0 bases, J lost 6 bases, and 9 bases stayed unmatched. The germline V gene encodes CDR1 SGDLS and CDR2 YYNGEE. This CDR3 is CASSVEVEQGAHGYTF. For the CDR3, the DNA is TGTGCCAGCAGCGTAGAGGTTGAACAGGGGGCGCATGGCTACACCTTC.

The V call is TRBV6-5, the J call TRBJ1-1, with 8 bases that match TRBD1. Looked up from germline, CDR1 is MNHEY and CDR2 is SVGAGI. With 2 bases clipped from V and 4 bases from J, the junction kept 9 bases outside the gene matches. This CDR3 is 16 amino acids long. The CDR3 loop reads CASSYASGTGPTEAFF. CDR3 coding DNA: TGTGCCAGCAGTTACGCTTCCGGGACAGGTCCCACTGAAGCTTTCTTT.

V is TRBV6-6 and J is TRBJ2-1, with D perhaps matching TRBD1 or TRBD2 (5 bases each). The CDR3 has 12 residues. V dropped 6 bases and J dropped 8 bases, with 11 bases sitting between them. Germline loops: CDR1 MNHNY, CDR2 SVGAGI (reference sequence). CDR3 bases: TGTGCCAGCAGCTACGAGGGGCATGAGCAGTTCTTC. Translating it yields CASSYEGHEQFF.

The rearrangement joins TRBV30 to TRBJ2-1, with a possible D match to TRBD2 (6 bases). The germline CDR1 and CDR2 sequences are GTSNPN and SVGIG (reference sequence). V was shortened by 7 bases and J by 0 bases, with 19 bases between the two germline ends. CDR3 length: 16 amino acids. CDR3 nucleotide sequence: TGTGCCTCGAAATCAGTAGCGGCTAGCTCCTACAATGAGCAGTTCTTC. This translates into CASKSVAASSYNEQFF.

The V and J genes are TRBV5-6 and TRBJ1-1; 7 bases agree with TRBD1. V gave up 2 bases and J gave up 3 bases; unmatched junction bases: 4. The germline V gene has CDR1 SGHDT and CDR2 YYEEEE. The length of the CDR3 is 14 residues. The CDR3 DNA sequence: TGTGCCAGCAGCTTCTTACAGGGGTACACTGAAGCTTTCTTT. This codes for CASSFLQGYTEAFF.

This clonotype came up once. The J gene is TRBJ1-1, the V gene TRBV27; TRBD1 aligns across 7 bases. The CDR3 is made up of 13 amino acids. The V gene's germline CDR1 is MNHEY and CDR2 SMNVEV (reference sequence). J lost 12 bases, V lost 2 bases, and 9 bases had no gene match. The CDR3 sequence: CASSLEGGARTFF. CDR3 DNA sequence: TGTGCCAGCAGTTTAGAAGGGGGCGCGAGAACTTTCTTT.

V usage is TRBV30 and J usage is TRBJ2-7; D might be TRBD2 (6 bases). The length of the CDR3 is 14 residues. Germline CDR1 GTSNPN, CDR2 SVGIG (reference sequence). Trimming took off 5 bases at V and 5 bases at J, with 19 bases between the two ends. The CDR3 spells CAWGLGLGGHEQYF. The DNA for the CDR3 is TGTGCCTGGGGTTTGGGACTCGGGGGACACGAGCAGTACTTC. The whole variable domain, filled in from reference TRBV30 and TRBJ2-7, reads SQTIHQWPATLVQPVGSPLSLECTVEGTSNPNLYWYRQAAGRGLQLLFYSVGIGQISSEVPQNLSASRPQDRQFILSSKKLLLSDSGFYLCAWGLGLGGHEQYFGPGTRLTVT.

The chain links TRBV7-6 to TRBJ2-3; no firm D call. CDR3 length: 15 residues. With 2 bases removed from V and 2 bases from J, the gap between germline ends came to 11 bases. Germline CDR1 reads SGHVS; CDR2 reads FNYEAQ. The chain's CDR3 is CASSLSLWVTDTQYF. Here the CDR3 DNA reads TGTGCCAGCAGCTTATCCCTATGGGTCACAGATACGCAGTATTTT.

This clonotype was recorded once. The chain is built from TRBV5-1 and TRBJ2-1, with TRBD2 matching 9 bases. Trimming cost V 5 bases and J 8 bases; bases outside gene matches: 5. The CDR3 runs to 13 residues. CDR1 and CDR2 from the germline V gene are SGHRS and YFSETQ. Written as DNA, the CDR3 is TGCGCCAGCAGGTCTAGCGGGAACCATGAGCAGTTCTTC. It yields the protein CASRSSGNHEQFF.

This chain connects TRBV13 to TRBJ2-5, with 7 bases identical to TRBD1. There are 16 residues in the CDR3. Germline assignment: CDR1 PRHDT and CDR2 FYEKMQ (reference sequence). The ends lost 3 bases at V and 0 bases at J; junction bases unmatched: 7. The CDR3 DNA reads as TGTGCCAGCAGCTTGGACCTACAGGGGAACCAAGAGACCCAGTACTTC. Its translation: CASSLDLQGNQETQYF.

The chain links TRBV4-1 to TRBJ2-1; D possibly corresponds to TRBD1 (6 bases). Per the germline V gene, CDR1 is MGHRA and CDR2 is YSYEKL. Trimming cost V 0 bases and J 9 bases, with 9 bases left between them. This CDR3 has 13 residues. The CDR3 loop reads CASSQEQGTEQFF. The CDR3 region has the DNA TGCGCCAGCAGCCAAGAACAGGGTACTGAGCAGTTCTTC.

This rearrangement joins TRBV7-9 to TRBJ2-1, with D perhaps TRBD2 (5 bases). CDR3 length: 17 amino acids. Per germline, CDR1 SEHNR and CDR2 FQNEAQ (reference sequence). V shed 0 bases and J shed 0 bases, with 12 bases lying between them. In DNA, the CDR3 is TGTGCCAGCAGCTTAGCTGGCCGCGGGCCCTCCTACAATGAGCAGTTCTTC. This codes for CASSLAGRGPSYNEQFF.

V gene TRBV12-3 or TRBV12-4 combines with J gene TRBJ1-5; maybe TRBD1 (5 bases). V gave up 6 bases and J gave up 5 bases, with 14 bases separating them. This CDR3 contains 14 residues. DNA for the CDR3: TGTGCCAGCAGCCACGGGAGGGGCGATCAGCCCCAGCATTTT. It encodes CASSHGRGDQPQHF.

This clonotype was observed once. This chain joins TRBV7-9 and TRBJ1-1; D ambiguous. The germline V and J ends were trimmed by 1 base and 8 bases, with 8 bases remaining between them. The CDR3 is 12 residues long. The germline V gene has CDR1 SEHNR and CDR2 FQNEAQ (reference sequence). DNA of the CDR3: TGTGCCAGCAGCTTAGAAGGCAGGGAAGCTTTCTTT. Protein product: CASSLEGREAFF.

This chain connects TRBV27 to TRBJ2-2, with 7 bases lining up with TRBD2. This CDR3 comprises 16 residues. J was trimmed by 0 bases and V by 1 base; bases with no gene match: 2. Germline lookup yields CDR1 MNHEY and CDR2 SMNVEV (reference sequence). The CDR3 DNA is TGTGCCAGCAGTTTATGGGCGGGGGCGAACACCGGGGAGCTGTTTTTT. This codes for CASSLWAGANTGELFF.

This chain links TRBV10-1 with TRBJ2-1, with 9 bases lining up with TRBD1. There are 16 residues in the CDR3. Trimming at V came to 3 bases and at J to 4 bases, leaving 7 bases not matched to a gene. From germline, CDR1 is WNHNN and CDR2 SYGVQD (reference sequence). The CDR3 nucleotides are TGCGCCAGCAGTGATCACAGGGGGCGAAGTTACAATGAGCAGTTCTTC. Its protein is CASSDHRGRSYNEQFF.

This chain joins TRBV10-1 and TRBJ2-4, with D uncertain. The ends were cut back, 6 bases at V and 0 bases at J, with 24 bases in the middle. This CDR3 region has 19 residues. The germline V gene has CDR1 WNHNN and CDR2 SYGVQD (reference sequence). The chain's CDR3 is CASRQSTLVGLIAKNIQYF. CDR3 nucleotides: TGCGCCAGCAGGCAGAGTACTCTAGTGGGTCTGATAGCCAAAAACATTCAGTACTTC.

J is TRBJ2-7 and V is TRBV20-1; the match to TRBD1 covers 9 bases. With 5 bases clipped from V and 2 bases from J, the junction kept 10 bases outside the gene matches. The CDR3 is made up of 15 amino acids. Germline CDR1 and CDR2: DFQATT and SNEGSKA (reference sequence). CDR3 bases: TGCAGTGCTCCTAAATCTAGACAGGGGGCCTACGAGCAGTACTTC. The encoded protein is CSAPKSRQGAYEQYF.

V is TRBV29-1 and J is TRBJ1-1; D is perhaps TRBD1 (6 bases). Germline assignment: CDR1 SQVTM and CDR2 ANQGSEA. V was clipped by 0 bases and J by 1 base, with 12 bases between them. The CDR3 has 15 amino acids. The CDR3 DNA reads as TGCAGCGTTGAAGAAACAGGACAGCCGAACACTGAAGCTTTCTTT. Translating it yields CSVEETGQPNTEAFF.

This clonotype was seen only once. The rearrangement joins TRBV2 to TRBJ2-3; 15 bases are shared with TRBD2. The germline V gene has CDR1 SNHLY and CDR2 FYNNEI. V shed 5 bases and J 0 bases; nucleotides not matched to a gene: 3. CDR3 length equals 17 residues. The CDR3 reads CASSPGLAGGSTDTQYF. DNA for the CDR3: TGTGCCAGCAGTCCAGGACTAGCGGGAGGGAGCACAGATACGCAGTATTTT. Looking up the rest from reference TRBV2 and TRBJ2-3 gives the full variable domain: EPEVTQTPSHQVTQMGQEVILRCVPISNHLYFYWYRQILGQKVEFLVSFYNNEISEKSEIFDDQFSVERPDGSNFTLKIRSTKLEDSAMYFCASSPGLAGGSTDTQYFGPGTRLTVL.

The chain links TRBV6-5 to TRBJ2-7, with TRBD1 matching over 8 bases. V lost 7 bases and J lost 1; bases outside the gene matches: 9. CDR1 MNHEY and CDR2 SVGAGI come from the germline V gene. The CDR3 sequence is 15 residues long. The CDR3 nucleotides read TGTGCCAGCAACGAAGGACAGGGCCGATCCTACGAGCAGTACTTC. Translated: CASNEGQGRSYEQYF.